Presented here are 15 T cell receptor beta chains from one specimen sequenced in a study of CXCR3-negative and CXCR3-positive naive CD8 T cells. General study points: When CXCR3-positive naive cells were set against CXCR3-negative naive cells, the former had more hydrophobic TRB CDR3s.

These receptors' targets are unknown. Via 5' RACE with UMI labels, TRB cDNA libraries were prepared. Using the 5' RACE reads, TCRdb records one entry per CDR3 protein without DNA. This sample lists about 150,000 distinct CDR3 sequences; its ten largest clones have under 0.5%. The sample comprised naive CXCR3+ CD8+ T cells from blood. Subset in this sample: CD45RO-CCR7+CD27+CD95- naive CD8+ T cells expressing CXCR3 (TNR3+). The receptors here all came from a human donor in good health. Some clones in this sample may be carry-over from other donors' samples.

The chain links TRBV19 to TRBJ2-7. Per germline, CDR1 LNHDA and CDR2 SQIVND (reference sequence). The CDR3 covers 14 residues. The CDR3 sequence: CASSFGETPYEQYF.

The V call is TRBV29-1, the J call TRBJ2-1. The CDR3 contains 12 residues. CDR1 is SQVTM and CDR2 is ANQGSEA in the germline V gene. The CDR3 sequence: CSVELSNNEQFF.

The chain couples TRBV15 to TRBJ2-1; TCRdb's D gene call, TRBD2, goes unchecked for lack of DNA. Germline V gene sequence: CDR1 LNHNV, CDR2 YYDKDF (reference sequence). The CDR3 has 15 residues. The CDR3 here is CATSREREALGQQFF.

V usage is TRBV29-1 and J usage is TRBJ2-7; TCRdb's D call, TRBD1, is unchecked because there is no DNA. The CDR3 totals 15 residues. Germline V gene sequence: CDR1 SQVTM, CDR2 ANQGSEA. CDR3 loop: CSVEITGGLTYEQYF.

The chain links TRBV7-9 to TRBJ1-5; TCRdb's D call of TRBD1 is untestable without DNA. This CDR3 has 15 amino acids. Germline CDR1 and CDR2: SEHNR and FQNEAQ (reference sequence). The CDR3: CASSLVSGGDQPQHF.

V usage is TRBV28 and J usage is TRBJ2-1; the D gene TCRdb calls, TRBD1, cannot be checked with no DNA. Germline CDR1 MDHEN, CDR2 SYDVKM. The CDR3 is 16 residues long. The CDR3 spells CASSFPTGGTYNEQFF.

The chain combines TRBV6-5 with TRBJ1-2. CDR1 MNHEY and CDR2 SVGAGI come from the germline V gene. This CDR3 is 13 amino acids long. The CDR3 protein is CASSEGPLYGYTF.

This sequence joins TRBV7-9 and TRBJ2-1; the TCRdb D gene call, TRBD1, has no DNA to confirm it. The CDR3 sequence is 11 residues long. Germline CDR1 is SEHNR and CDR2 is FQNEAQ (reference sequence). CDR3 amino acids: CASRLDGRPFF.

This chain connects TRBV29-1 to TRBJ1-1; the D call of TRBD1 rests on TCRdb alone, since no DNA is present to check it. Germline assignment: CDR1 SQVTM and CDR2 ANQGSEA. The CDR3 covers 16 residues. CDR3 sequence reads: CSVLGDSRGMNTEAFF.

This chain links TRBV20-1 with TRBJ1-2; with no DNA, the TCRdb D assignment of TRBD1 cannot be verified. This CDR3 comprises 15 residues. The germline V gene encodes CDR1 DFQATT and CDR2 SNEGSKA (reference sequence). The CDR3 protein is CSARVPTGAYYGYTF.

The chain links TRBV28 to TRBJ2-5; TCRdb indicates TRBD2, and absent DNA this call remains unverified. From germline, CDR1 is MDHEN and CDR2 SYDVKM. CDR3 length equals 15 residues. Here the CDR3 reads CASSWGSREVKTQYF.

V usage is TRBV6-5 and J usage is TRBJ1-6. Germline V gene sequence: CDR1 MNHEY, CDR2 SVGAGI. The CDR3 extends over 16 amino acids. CDR3 residues: CASSQTGGSYNSPLHF.

This chain links TRBV2 with TRBJ2-1; TCRdb calls TRBD2, which cannot be checked without DNA. Germline loops: CDR1 SNHLY, CDR2 FYNNEI. CDR3 length: 15 amino acids. CDR3 sequence reads: CASSTAGGPNNEQFF.

V gene TRBV11-2 combines with J gene TRBJ2-1. Germline values: CDR1 SGHAT, CDR2 FQNNGV. The CDR3 length is 15 residues. The CDR3 sequence is CASRPTSDSYNEQFF.

This sequence joins TRBV5-1 and TRBJ1-1; TCRdb designates TRBD1, a call that cannot be tested without DNA. CDR3 size: 17 residues. Germline V CDR1 and CDR2: SGHRS, YFSETQ. The chain's CDR3 is CASSFPVIGQANTEAFF. The complete variable domain, with remaining parts taken from reference TRBV5-1 and TRBJ1-1, reads KAGVTQTPRYLIKTRGQQVTLSCSPISGHRSVSWYQQTPGQGLQFLFEYFSETQRNKGNFPGRFSGRQFSNSRSEMNVSTLELGDSALYLCASSFPVIGQANTEAFFGQGTRLTVV.